This T cell receptor beta chain was sequenced during a study of T cells in tumors and immune-related adverse events (TCRdb year 2021). The germline V end is reduced by 4 bases and the J end by 5 bases; junction bases left unmatched: 8. Counted from cysteine to phenylalanine, this CDR3 has 15 amino acids. The sequence is cut down to CDR3 DNA, 45 bases in frame from base 1. From a lookup of the germline V gene (reference sequence), CDR1 and CDR2 are LNHDA and SQIVND. Note on this clone: The antigen this receptor binds is unknown. Per-base qualities were not stored, and no clone one base away is much larger.

The TCR beta locus was amplified and sequenced with the immunoSEQ assay, yielding bulk TCR Vbeta CDR3 data. In the paper's pipeline: Non-productive CDR3s, sequences shorter than 7 amino acids, and those not starting with C or ending with F/W were excluded. Only specimens with at least 1000 reads were analysed, and clonotypes were defined at the amino acid level. Clonality was calculated as 1 minus Pielou's evenness. Library sizes were equalized by abundance-weighted random subsampling with replacement, repeated 100 times to report 95% confidence intervals. Repertoire overlap was quantified with the Morisita overlap index, and the top 40 clones per specimen were checked for overlap with the irAE. Not all clones reach the TCRdb copy of this immuneACCESS table, which keeps in-frame sequences only. Checked studies attribute under half of the gap to unresolved V genes and leave the rest unexplained. The V and J calls and clone size are taken from that table; D and trimming were inferred from the DNA. Counted in this sample were roughly 23,000 clones; over 80% of them appeared once. The ten largest clonotypes hold approximately 1.4% of the sample.

This specimen's treatment or condition label, interpreted: nivolumab (PD-1 blockade) given before sampling. The DNeasy Blood and Tissue Kit was used to extract DNA from the formalin-fixed paraffin-embedded specimens. Sequenced here: lymph node tissue, sampled from a patient treated with anti-PD-1 therapy. Recombination linked TRBV19 to TRBJ1-1; 9 bases in the middle match TRBD1. The origin of this receptor is a female donor with metastatic renal cell carcinoma. The nucleotides read TGTGCCAGTAGTAACGGGGGACAGGGCGGGACTGAAGCTTTCTTT. Its product reads: CASSNGGQGGTEAFF.